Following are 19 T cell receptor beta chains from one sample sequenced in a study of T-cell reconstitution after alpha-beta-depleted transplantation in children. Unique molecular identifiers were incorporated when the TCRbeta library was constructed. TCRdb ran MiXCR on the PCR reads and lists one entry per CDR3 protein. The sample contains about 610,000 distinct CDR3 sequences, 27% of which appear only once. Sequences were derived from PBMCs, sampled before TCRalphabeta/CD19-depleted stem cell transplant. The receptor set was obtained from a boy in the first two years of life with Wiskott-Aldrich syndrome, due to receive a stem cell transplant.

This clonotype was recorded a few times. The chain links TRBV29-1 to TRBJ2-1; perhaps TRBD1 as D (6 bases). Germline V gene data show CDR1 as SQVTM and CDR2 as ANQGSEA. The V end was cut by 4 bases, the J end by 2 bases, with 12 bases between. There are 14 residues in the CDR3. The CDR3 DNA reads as TGCAGCGTTGTAACAGGGTTACCCTACAATGAGCAGTTCTTC. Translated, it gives CSVVTGLPYNEQFF.

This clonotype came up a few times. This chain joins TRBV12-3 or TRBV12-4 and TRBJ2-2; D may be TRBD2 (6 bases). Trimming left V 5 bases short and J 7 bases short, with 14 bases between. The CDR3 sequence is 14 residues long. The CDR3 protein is CASSVGLIGGELFF. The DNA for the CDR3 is TGTGCCAGCAGTGTGGGACTGATCGGCGGGGAGCTGTTTTTT.

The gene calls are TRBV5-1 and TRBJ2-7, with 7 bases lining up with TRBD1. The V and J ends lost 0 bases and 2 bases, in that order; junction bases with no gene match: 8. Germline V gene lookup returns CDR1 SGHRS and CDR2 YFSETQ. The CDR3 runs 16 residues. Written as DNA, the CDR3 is TGCGCCAGCAGCTTGGCCCTTGGGACAGTTCCCTACGAGCAGTACTTC. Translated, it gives CASSLALGTVPYEQYF.

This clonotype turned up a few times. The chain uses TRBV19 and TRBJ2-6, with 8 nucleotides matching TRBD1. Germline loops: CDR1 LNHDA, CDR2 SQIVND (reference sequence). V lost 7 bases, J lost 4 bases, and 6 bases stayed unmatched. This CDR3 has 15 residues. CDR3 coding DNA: TGTGCCAGTACTCGACAGGGGCCCGGGGCCAACGTCCTGACTTTC. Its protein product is CASTRQGPGANVLTF.

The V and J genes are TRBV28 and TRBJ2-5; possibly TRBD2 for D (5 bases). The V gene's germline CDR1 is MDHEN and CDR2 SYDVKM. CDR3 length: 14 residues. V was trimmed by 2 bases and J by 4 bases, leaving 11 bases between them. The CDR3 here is CASSLVAPGETQYF. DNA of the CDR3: TGTGCCAGCAGTTTAGTAGCGCCAGGAGAGACCCAGTACTTC.

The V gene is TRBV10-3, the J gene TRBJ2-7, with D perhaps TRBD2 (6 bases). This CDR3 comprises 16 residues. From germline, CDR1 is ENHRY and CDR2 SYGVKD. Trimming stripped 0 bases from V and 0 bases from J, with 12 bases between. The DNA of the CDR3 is TGTGCCATCAGTGAGTCGAGGTTAGCGGTCTCCTACGAGCAGTACTTC. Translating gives CAISESRLAVSYEQYF.

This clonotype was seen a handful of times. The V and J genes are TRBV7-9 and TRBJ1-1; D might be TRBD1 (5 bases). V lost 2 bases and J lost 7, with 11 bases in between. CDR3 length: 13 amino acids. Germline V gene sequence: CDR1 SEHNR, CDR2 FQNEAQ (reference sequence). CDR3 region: CASSLSGVNEAFF. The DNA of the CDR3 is TGTGCCAGCAGCTTATCGGGGGTAAATGAAGCTTTCTTT.

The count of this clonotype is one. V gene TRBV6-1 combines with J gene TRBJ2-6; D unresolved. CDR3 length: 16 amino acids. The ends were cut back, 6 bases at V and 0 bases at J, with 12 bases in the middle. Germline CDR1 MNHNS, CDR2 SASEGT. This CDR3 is CASSVPYPSGANVLTF. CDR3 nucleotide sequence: TGTGCCAGCAGCGTACCCTATCCCTCTGGGGCCAACGTCCTGACTTTC.

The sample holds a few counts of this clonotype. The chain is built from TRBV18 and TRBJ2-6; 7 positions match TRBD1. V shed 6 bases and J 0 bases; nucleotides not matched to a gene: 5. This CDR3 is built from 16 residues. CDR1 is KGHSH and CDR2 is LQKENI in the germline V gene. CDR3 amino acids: CASSRDRASGANVLTF. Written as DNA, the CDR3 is TGTGCCAGCTCCCGGGACAGAGCCTCTGGGGCCAACGTCCTGACTTTC. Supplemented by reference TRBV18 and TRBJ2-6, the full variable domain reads NAGVMQNPRHLVRRRGQEARLRCSPMKGHSHVYWYRQLPEEGLKFMVYLQKENIIDESGMPKERFSAEFPKEGPSILRIQQVVRGDSAAYFCASSRDRASGANVLTFGAGSRLTVL.

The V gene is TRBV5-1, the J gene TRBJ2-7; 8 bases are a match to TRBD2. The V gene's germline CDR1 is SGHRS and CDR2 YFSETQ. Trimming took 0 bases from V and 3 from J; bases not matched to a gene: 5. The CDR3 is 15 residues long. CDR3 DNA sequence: TGCGCCAGCAGCTTGGTAGGTAGCGGGAACTACGAGCAGTACTTC. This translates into CASSLVGSGNYEQYF.

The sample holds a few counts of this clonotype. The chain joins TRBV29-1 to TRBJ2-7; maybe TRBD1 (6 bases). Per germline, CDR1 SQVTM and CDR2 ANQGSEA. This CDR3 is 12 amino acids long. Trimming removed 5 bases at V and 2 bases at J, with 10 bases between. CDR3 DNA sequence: TGCAGCGTTCTCCGGGACACCTACGAGCAGTACTTC. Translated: CSVLRDTYEQYF.

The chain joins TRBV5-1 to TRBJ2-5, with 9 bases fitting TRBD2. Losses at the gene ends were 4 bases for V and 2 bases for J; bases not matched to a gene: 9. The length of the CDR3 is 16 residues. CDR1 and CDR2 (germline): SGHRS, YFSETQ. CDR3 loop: CASSAGTSGFQETQYF. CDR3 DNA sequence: TGCGCCAGCAGCGCAGGCACTAGCGGGTTTCAAGAGACCCAGTACTTC.

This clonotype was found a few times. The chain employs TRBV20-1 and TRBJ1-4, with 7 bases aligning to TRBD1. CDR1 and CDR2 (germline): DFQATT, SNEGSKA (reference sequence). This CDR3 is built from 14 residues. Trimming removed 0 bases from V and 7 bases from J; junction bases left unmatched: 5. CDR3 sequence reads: CSARERYRGEKLFF. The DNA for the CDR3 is TGCAGTGCTAGAGAGAGATACAGGGGTGAAAAACTGTTTTTT.

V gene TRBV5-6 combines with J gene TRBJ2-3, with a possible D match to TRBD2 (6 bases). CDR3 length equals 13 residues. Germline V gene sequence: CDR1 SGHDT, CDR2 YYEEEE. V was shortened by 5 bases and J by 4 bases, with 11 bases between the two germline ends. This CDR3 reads CASRQRDSDTQYF. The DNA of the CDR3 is TGTGCCAGCAGACAACGGGACTCAGATACGCAGTATTTT.

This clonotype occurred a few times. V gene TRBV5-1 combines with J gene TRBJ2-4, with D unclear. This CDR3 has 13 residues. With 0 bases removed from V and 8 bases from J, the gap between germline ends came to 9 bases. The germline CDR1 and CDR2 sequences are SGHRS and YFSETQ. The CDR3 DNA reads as TGCGCCAGCAGCTTGGAGGGTGCGGACATTCAGTACTTC. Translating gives CASSLEGADIQYF.

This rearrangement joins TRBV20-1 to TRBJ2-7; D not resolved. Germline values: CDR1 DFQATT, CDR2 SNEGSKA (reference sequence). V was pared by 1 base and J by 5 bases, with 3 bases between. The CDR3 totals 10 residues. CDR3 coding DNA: TGCAGTGCTAGAGGTCACGAGCAGTACTTC. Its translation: CSARGHEQYF.

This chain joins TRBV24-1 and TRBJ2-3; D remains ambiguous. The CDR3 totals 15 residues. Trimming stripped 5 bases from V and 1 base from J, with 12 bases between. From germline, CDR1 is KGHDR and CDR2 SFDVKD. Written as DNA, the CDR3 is TGTGCCACCAGTGCCCCTACCCAGGGCACAGATACGCAGTATTTT. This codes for CATSAPTQGTDTQYF.

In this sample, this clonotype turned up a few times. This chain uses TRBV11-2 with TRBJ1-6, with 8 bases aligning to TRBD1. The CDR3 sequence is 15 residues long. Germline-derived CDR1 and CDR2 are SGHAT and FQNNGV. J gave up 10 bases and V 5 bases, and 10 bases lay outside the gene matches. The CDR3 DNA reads TGTGCCAGCAGCCCACAGAACAGGGGGGGATCACCCCTCCACTTT. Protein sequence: CASSPQNRGGSPLHF. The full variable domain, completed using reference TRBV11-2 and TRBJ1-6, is EAGVAQSPRYKIIEKRQSVAFWCNPISGHATLYWYQQILGQGPKLLIQFQNNGVVDDSQLPKDRFSAERLKGVDSTLKIQPAKLEDSAVYLCASSPQNRGGSPLHFGNGTRLTVT.

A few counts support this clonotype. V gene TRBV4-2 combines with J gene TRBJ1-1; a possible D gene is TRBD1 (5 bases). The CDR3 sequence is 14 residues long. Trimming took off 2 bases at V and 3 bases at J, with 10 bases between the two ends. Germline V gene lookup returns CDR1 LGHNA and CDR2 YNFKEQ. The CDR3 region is CASSQSGGDTEAFF. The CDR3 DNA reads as TGTGCCAGCAGCCAATCGGGGGGAGACACTGAAGCTTTCTTT.